This T cell receptor (beta chain) was sequenced for a study of CD8+ T cells in alopecia areata. Overall study context: A 6-month period off drug followed tofacitinib, which lasted 6 to 18 months. Study-wide points: Higher clonality and more expanded CD8+ clones appeared in lesional than normal scalp.

Germline assignment: CDR1 MDHEN and CDR2 SYDVKM. V lost 3 bases to trimming and J lost 2 bases, with 10 bases between them. This CDR3 has 15 amino acids. On this clone itself: Its antigen is not known.

Treatment in this sample: oral pan-JAK inhibitor, 5-10 mg twice daily. Peripheral blood samples and lesional scalp punch biopsies were obtained from alopecia areata patients. Sequencing relied on a cDNA template that was reverse transcribed from extracted RNA. Produced via immunoSEQ multiplex PCR; TCRdb's table is partial and in-frame only. The repertoire consists of around 200,000 clones, with less than 65% occurring once and the leading ten covering 4% to 5%. The rearrangement links TRBV28 to TRBJ2-2; the D gene is possibly TRBD2 (6 bases). This sample comprised CD4+ T cells sorted from blood, obtained at week 4, from a patient treated with tofacitinib. This receptor was obtained from a human donor with alopecia areata. This CDR3 is CASSFQRVNTGELFF. DNA of the CDR3: TGTGCCAGCAGTTTCCAGCGGGTTAACACCGGGGAGCTGTTTTTT.